This T cell receptor beta chain was found in a study of shared clonotypes between healthy human individuals. Study results and limitations: The sharing of about 5.3% of naive CD4 clonotypes was seen across a handful of donors. Measured sharing among donors was expected to vary with sequencing depth.

Profiled with immunoSEQ multiplex PCR; TCRdb holds only in-frame clones, not every one. Among 650,000 to 800,000 clones listed, 72% were seen once. Every donor was a Caucasian adult from Nashville, Tennessee. Concerning this clone: Its matching antigen is unknown.

The CDR3 is made up of 14 amino acids. Germline CDR1 SGDLS, CDR2 YYNGEE. The V end lost 3 bases, the J end lost 2 bases, and 10 bases lay between the germline ends. The origin of this receptor is a woman aged 25 to 45 in good health. Sequencing was done on a sample of memory CD4+ T cells sorted from blood. Subset meaning: CD45RA-negative fraction. The chain links TRBV9 to TRBJ2-3; D remains unclear. This CDR3 reads CASSGLRSTDTQYF. CDR3 sequence (DNA): TGTGCCAGCAGCGGGTTGCGGTCCACAGATACGCAGTATTTT.